This TCR beta chain was documented in a study of PD-1 blockade in classical Hodgkin lymphoma. Study findings and constraints: The authors have not defined what causes the repertoire differences, possibly disease activity or prior therapy. A reduction in baseline TCR diversity was reportedly seen in newly diagnosed patients relative to healthy donors. Complete responders matched newly diagnosed patients in baseline diversity.

Every one of the patients relapsed after autologous stem cell transplantation (brentuximab vedotin exposure was variable). Notes on this clone: Its specificity is not known. One end of the junction fails to match germline, which may point to a read error.

Generated by immunoSEQ multiplex PCR, the TCRdb table keeps only in-frame clones and is missing some. The sample lists roughly 140,000 clones, 78% occurring once. This CDR3 spans 14 amino acids. The V gene's germline CDR1 is SSHAT and CDR2 FNYEAQ (reference sequence). This clonotype originated in a human donor with classical Hodgkin lymphoma. The sample in question was peripheral blood mononuclear cells (PBMCs), obtained before the second cycle of nivolumab. V and J are TRBV7-7 and TRBJ2-3; 10 bases align to TRBD2. This CDR3 reads CASSSGGETDTQYF. CDR3 coding DNA: TGTGCTAGCAGCAGCGGGGGGGAGACGGATACGCAGTATTTT.